What follows are 23 T cell receptor beta chains derived from one specimen sequenced in a study of regulatory T cells in long-lasting Graves disease. Documented time point: newly diagnosed GD, antithyroid drugs for less than 3 months. The TCR library was made from RNA that had been extracted from PBMCs in TRIzol. Building the TCR beta libraries relied on iRepertoire HTBI primers, and CDR3 regions underwent Arm-PCR. Using its own MiXCR run on the multiplex PCR reads, TCRdb lists one record per CDR3 protein. The sample holds around 400,000 distinct CDR3 sequences, about 14% seen once. The material sequenced was peripheral blood mononuclear cells (PBMCs), taken at new diagnosis, from a patient treated with antithyroid drugs. The receptors here all came from a female donor with Graves disease.

The sample holds a few counts of this clonotype. The chain joins TRBV25-1 to TRBJ2-3; 7 bases match TRBD2. V trimming: 9 bases; J trimming: 1 base; junction bases outside the gene matches: 7. Germline V gives CDR1 MGHDK, CDR2 SYGVNS. The length of the CDR3 is 14 residues. The CDR3 DNA follows: TGTGCCAGTGGGGGGGTGCTACGCACAGATACGCAGTATTTT. Translated: CASGGVLRTDTQYF.

In its sample, this clonotype was seen many times. The V and J genes are TRBV7-9 and TRBJ2-1; 9 bases are shared with TRBD2. J gave up 7 bases and V 8 bases, and 12 bases lay outside the gene matches. The CDR3 extends over 15 amino acids. CDR1 is SEHNR and CDR2 is FQNEAQ in the germline V gene (reference sequence). The CDR3 here is CASRGRAGVWNEQFF. As DNA, the CDR3 is TGTGCCAGCCGCGGGAGGGCGGGAGTCTGGAATGAGCAGTTCTTC.

This clonotype was found many times. This chain links TRBV6-1 with TRBJ2-1; TRBD2 matches 11 bases. The CDR3 consists of 15 residues. The germline gives CDR1 MNHNS, CDR2 SASEGT. Trimming cost V 6 bases and J 8 bases; bases outside gene matches: 9. CDR3 in DNA: TGTGCCAGCAGCCCGGGACTAGCGGACCTCGATGAGCAGTTCTTC. It translates to CASSPGLADLDEQFF.

This clonotype was counted at least ten times. The chain joins TRBV5-1 to TRBJ1-5; 8 bases map to TRBD1. V lost 3 bases and J lost 7; bases outside the gene matches: 6. CDR3 length equals 14 residues. From germline, CDR1 is SGHRS and CDR2 YFSETQ. CDR3 coding DNA: TGCGCCAGCAGCTCTACGACAGGGGAACAGCCCCAGCATTTT. Translation gives CASSSTTGEQPQHF.

This clonotype has ten or more counts. This chain joins TRBV12-3 or TRBV12-4 and TRBJ2-1, with a possible D match to TRBD2 (6 bases). The CDR3 is 13 residues long. Trimming stripped 4 bases from V and 9 bases from J, with 13 bases between. CDR3 sequence (DNA): TGTGCCAGCAGTTCGGAGGGGCTTTTTGAGCAGTTCTTC. Its protein product is CASSSEGLFEQFF.

The J gene is TRBJ2-1, the V gene TRBV6-5; D ambiguous. The CDR3 covers 17 residues. V lost 0 bases to trimming and J lost 5 bases, with 17 bases between them. Germline loops: CDR1 MNHEY, CDR2 SVGAGI. CDR3 nucleotides: TGTGCCAGCAGTTACTCGTTGGGCGCCCTAAGGAACAATGAGCAGTTCTTC. Translation: CASSYSLGALRNNEQFF.

This clonotype was detected a few times. V usage is TRBV15 and J usage is TRBJ1-2, with D possibly being TRBD1 (5 bases). CDR1 and CDR2 from the germline V gene are LNHNV and YYDKDF (reference sequence). The CDR3 extends over 14 amino acids. The V gene lost 3 bases and the J gene lost 7 bases, with 15 bases spanning the gap. The DNA for the CDR3 is TGTGCCACCAGCAGGGGGGGGACCGCGGGTGGCTACACCTTC. Translating it yields CATSRGGTAGGYTF.

J is TRBJ1-2 and V is TRBV6-2 or TRBV6-3; D is ambiguous. The CDR3 has 14 residues. The germline V gene encodes CDR1 MNHEY and CDR2 SVGEGT. The V end lost 4 bases, the J end lost 4 bases, and 13 bases lay between the germline ends. DNA for the CDR3: TGTGCCAGCAGTTCGAGCTCTCCCCGCTATGGCTACACCTTC. It encodes CASSSSSPRYGYTF.

This clonotype was found many times. The rearrangement uses TRBV29-1 and TRBJ1-2; tentatively, D is TRBD1 (5 bases). Germline CDR1 and CDR2: SQVTM and ANQGSEA. Trimming removed 2 bases from V and 0 bases from J, with 13 bases in between. This CDR3 is 15 amino acids long. The CDR3 here is CSVERARGSNYGYTF. CDR3 nucleotides: TGCAGCGTTGAACGTGCTAGGGGTTCTAACTATGGCTACACCTTC.

Only a few counts were recorded for this clonotype. The chain carries TRBV4-1 and TRBJ2-7; D is unclear. The germline V and J ends were trimmed by 1 base and 0 bases, with 10 bases remaining between them. Germline values: CDR1 MGHRA, CDR2 YSYEKL. The CDR3 is 15 residues long. CDR3 residues: CASSQAVRGSYEQYF. For the CDR3, the DNA is TGCGCCAGCAGCCAAGCTGTGCGAGGCTCCTACGAGCAGTACTTC.

This clonotype was counted at least ten times. The chain couples TRBV28 to TRBJ2-1; maybe TRBD1 (6 bases). Germline V gene sequence: CDR1 MDHEN, CDR2 SYDVKM. The V and J ends lost 6 bases and 3 bases respectively, with 15 bases between them. The CDR3 is made up of 15 amino acids. DNA for the CDR3: TGTGCCAGCAGAGCCGCAGGACAGCTCTACAATGAGCAGTTCTTC. This translates into CASRAAGQLYNEQFF. Based on the CDR3 plus reference TRBV28 and TRBJ2-1, the full variable domain is DVKVTQSSRYLVKRTGEKVFLECVQDMDHENMFWYRQDPGLGLRLIYFSYDVKMKEKGDIPEGYSVSREKKERFSLILESASTNQTSMYLCASRAAGQLYNEQFFGPGTRLTVL.

The sample holds many counts of this clonotype. V is TRBV12-5 and J is TRBJ2-1, with D perhaps matching TRBD1 (5 bases). Germline CDR1 and CDR2: LGHNT and FRNRAP. The CDR3 runs 15 residues. The germline V and J ends were trimmed by 5 bases and 5 bases, with 16 bases remaining between them. The CDR3 DNA sequence: TGTGCTAGTGGTCTGCCCCCGCCCAGGGACAATGAGCAGTTCTTC. It translates to CASGLPPPRDNEQFF.

The chain joins TRBV6-1 to TRBJ2-7; no clear D gene. The CDR3 has 14 residues. Trimming removed 8 bases at V and 2 bases at J, with 16 bases between. Germline CDR1 reads MNHNS; CDR2 reads SASEGT. The CDR3 loop is CASVRDGTPYEQYF. Here the CDR3 DNA reads TGTGCCAGCGTAAGAGACGGAACCCCCTACGAGCAGTACTTC.

This clonotype has more than one count but fewer than ten. The chain combines TRBV12-3 or TRBV12-4 with TRBJ1-5; D is undetermined. CDR3 length equals 12 residues. The ends were cut back, 4 bases at V and 6 bases at J, with 7 bases in the middle. The CDR3 sequence is CASSWKLQPQHF. The CDR3 DNA follows: TGTGCCAGCAGTTGGAAACTTCAGCCCCAGCATTTT.

This clonotype showed up many times. J is TRBJ1-2 and V is TRBV3-1; D not certain. CDR1 is LGHDT and CDR2 is YNNKEL in the germline V gene (reference sequence). CDR3 length: 11 residues. Trimming left V 2 bases short and J 10 bases short, with 8 bases between. CDR3 nucleotide sequence: TGTGCCAGCAGCCAACTAGCCTCCTACACCTTC. This translates into CASSQLASYTF.

This sequence joins TRBV7-9 and TRBJ1-2, with D tentatively TRBD1 (5 bases). V was cut by 1 base and J by 4 bases, with 22 bases left in between. The CDR3 consists of 18 residues. Germline V gives CDR1 SEHNR, CDR2 FQNEAQ (reference sequence). The CDR3 DNA reads as TGTGCCAGCAGCTTAGTACTCCGGGACCAACTGGGTCCCTATGGCTACACCTTC. It codes for CASSLVLRDQLGPYGYTF. The variable domain in full, with the rest retrieved from reference TRBV7-9 and TRBJ1-2, is DTGVSQNPRHKITKRGQNVTFRCDPISEHNRLYWYRQTLGQGPEFLTYFQNEAQLEKSRLLSDRFSAERPKGSFSTLEIQRTEQGDSAMYLCASSLVLRDQLGPYGYTFGSGTRLTVV.

This clonotype was seen ten or more times. This chain's CDR3 is CASANPTQLPPGEAFF. The CDR3 coding sequence is TGTGCCAGCGCCAACCCGACACAGCTCCCTCCCGGAGAGGCTTTCTTT. This chain connects TRBV6-2 or TRBV6-3 to TRBJ1-1; no firm D call. Germline loops: CDR1 MNHEY, CDR2 SVGEGT. This CDR3 is built from 16 residues. The V end was cut by 8 bases, the J end by 11 bases, with 30 bases between.

This clonotype was seen many times. V and J are TRBV28 and TRBJ2-6; TRBD1 agrees at 7 bases. The CDR3 sequence is 21 residues long. Germline V gives CDR1 MDHEN, CDR2 SYDVKM. With V trimmed by 4 bases and J by 0 bases, 18 bases remained unmatched. CDR3 loop: CASSSAFSPGQRPSGANVLTF. As DNA, the CDR3 is TGTGCCAGCAGTTCAGCCTTCTCTCCGGGACAGCGTCCCTCTGGGGCCAACGTCCTGACTTTC.

This clonotype was observed many times. This chain links TRBV28 with TRBJ1-1, with D uncertain. Trimming removed 3 bases at V and 0 bases at J, with 8 bases between. This CDR3 region has 14 residues. CDR1 and CDR2 (germline): MDHEN, SYDVKM. The CDR3 is CASSFETLNTEAFF. CDR3 sequence (DNA): TGTGCCAGCAGTTTCGAGACATTGAACACTGAAGCTTTCTTT.

This clonotype was recorded at least ten times. The chain recombines TRBV2 with TRBJ1-2; TRBD1 matches 7 bases. CDR1 is SNHLY, CDR2 FYNNEI, per germline. V trimming: 6 bases; J trimming: 8 bases; junction bases outside the gene matches: 9. The CDR3 contains 13 residues. Here the CDR3 reads CASSGTATLGYTF. The CDR3 coding sequence is TGTGCCAGCAGCGGGACAGCCACTCTGGGCTACACCTTC.

A remark on this clonotype: One junction end does not reproduce the germline sequence, and a read error may be involved. The rearrangement links TRBV7-3 to TRBJ2-3; unclear D gene. The CDR3 covers 15 residues. Germline CDR1 is SGHTA and CDR2 is FQGTGA. CDR3 sequence: CASSLSKALTDTQYF. Written as DNA, the CDR3 is TGTGCCAGCAGTTTAAGTAAGGCTCTCACAGATACGCAGTATTTT.

This clonotype has at least ten counts. The chain carries TRBV7-8 and TRBJ2-3, with D tentatively TRBD1 (6 bases). Germline V gene data show CDR1 as SGHVS and CDR2 as FQNEAQ. Between the trimmed V and J ends, which lost 0 bases and 2 bases, there was a span of 12 bases. The CDR3 extends over 16 amino acids. Here the CDR3 DNA reads TGTGCCAGCAGCTTAGCGATAGGACAGCCCACAGATACGCAGTATTTT. As protein: CASSLAIGQPTDTQYF.

This clonotype was seen many times. The J gene is TRBJ1-6, the V gene TRBV6-2 or TRBV6-3, with D unresolved. The CDR3 contains 17 residues. Germline assignment: CDR1 MNHEY and CDR2 SVGEGT. V was pared by 3 bases and J by 4 bases, with 16 bases between. The CDR3 sequence: CASSYPAGGPYNSPLHF. The CDR3 DNA follows: TGTGCCAGCAGTTATCCAGCAGGAGGGCCATATAATTCACCCCTCCACTTT.